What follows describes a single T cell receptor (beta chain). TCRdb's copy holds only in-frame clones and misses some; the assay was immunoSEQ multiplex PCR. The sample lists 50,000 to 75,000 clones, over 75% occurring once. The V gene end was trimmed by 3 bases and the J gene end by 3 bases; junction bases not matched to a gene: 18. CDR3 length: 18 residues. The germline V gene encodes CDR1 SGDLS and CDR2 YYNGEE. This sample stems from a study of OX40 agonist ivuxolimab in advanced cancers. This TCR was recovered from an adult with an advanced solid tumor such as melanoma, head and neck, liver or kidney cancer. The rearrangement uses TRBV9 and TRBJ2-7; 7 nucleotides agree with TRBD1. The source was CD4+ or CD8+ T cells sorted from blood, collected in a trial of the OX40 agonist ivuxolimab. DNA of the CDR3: TGTGCCAGCAGCGAGGGACAGACCAGTCCTCTTATCTTCTACGAGCAGTACTTC. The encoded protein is CASSEGQTSPLIFYEQYF.